This entry lists 24 T cell receptor beta chains sequenced from one sample in a study of identifying expanded T cells in peripheral blood. Method: immunoSEQ multiplex PCR; TCRdb's copy keeps in-frame clones and lacks some. The sample consists of tens of thousands of clones, about 88% of them appearing once. Sequencing was done on a sample of blood. The receptors originated from a person between 18 and 75 years old in good health.

The rearrangement links TRBV5-8 to TRBJ1-1; possibly TRBD1 for D (5 bases). V was clipped by 2 bases and J by 3 bases, with 14 bases between them. Germline V gene lookup returns CDR1 SGHTS and CDR2 YDEGEE. The CDR3 loop spans 15 amino acids. CDR3 amino acids: CASSLGVIGDTEAFF. In DNA, the CDR3 is TGTGCCAGCAGCTTAGGGGTGATTGGCGACACTGAAGCTTTCTTT.

The chain uses TRBV27 and TRBJ2-1; 13 bases match TRBD2. The V and J ends lost 3 bases and 7 bases, in that order; junction bases with no gene match: 6. The CDR3 totals 16 residues. The germline V gene has CDR1 MNHEY and CDR2 SMNVEV (reference sequence). CDR3 sequence reads: CASSFLLAGGPNEQFF. The CDR3 DNA sequence: TGTGCCAGCAGTTTCTTACTAGCGGGGGGGCCGAATGAGCAGTTCTTC.

V gene TRBV11-3 combines with J gene TRBJ1-1; D gene uncertain. Trimming stripped 2 bases from V and 1 base from J, with 5 bases between. The CDR3 spans 13 residues. Looked up from germline, CDR1 is SGHNT and CDR2 is YENEEA. The CDR3 bases are TGTGCCAGCAGCTTATTTCAGAACACTGAAGCTTTCTTT. It encodes CASSLFQNTEAFF. The full variable domain, in which reference TRBV11-3 and TRBJ1-1 provide the parts outside the CDR3, is EAGVVQSPRYKIIEKKQPVAFWCNPISGHNTLYWYLQNLGQGPELLIRYENEEAVDDSQLPKDRFSAERLKGVDSTLKIQPAELGDSAVYLCASSLFQNTEAFFGQGTRLTVV.

V usage is TRBV4-2 and J usage is TRBJ1-4; 7 nucleotides align to TRBD1. The CDR3 length is 15 residues. CDR1 is LGHNA and CDR2 is YNFKEQ in the germline V gene. V shed 1 base and J 5 bases; nucleotides not matched to a gene: 4. In nucleotides, the CDR3 is TGTGCCAGCAGCCAAGGCAGGGGACAGAATGAAAAACTGTTTTTT. This translates into CASSQGRGQNEKLFF.

The chain recombines TRBV9 with TRBJ2-2, with 8 positions matching TRBD2. Trimming removed 0 bases from V and 1 base from J; junction bases left unmatched: 2. This CDR3 spans 16 amino acids. CDR1 SGDLS and CDR2 YYNGEE come from the germline V gene. This CDR3 is CASSVVAGLNTGELFF. CDR3 DNA: TGTGCCAGCAGCGTAGTAGCGGGGCTGAACACCGGGGAGCTGTTTTTT.

The V and J genes are TRBV9 and TRBJ2-5, with 8 bases aligning to TRBD2. J was trimmed by 5 bases and V by 1 base; bases with no gene match: 7. Germline CDR1 SGDLS, CDR2 YYNGEE. The CDR3 contains 15 residues. CDR3 loop: CASSVSAGGGETQYF. In DNA, the CDR3 is TGTGCCAGCAGCGTAAGTGCGGGGGGTGGCGAGACCCAGTACTTC. The full variable domain, rest sourced from reference TRBV9 and TRBJ2-5, is DSGVTQTPKHLITATGQRVTLRCSPRSGDLSVYWYQQSLDQGLQFLIQYYNGEERAKGNILERFSAQQFPDLHSELNLSSLELGDSALYFCASSVSAGGGETQYFGPGTRLLVL.

This chain uses TRBV5-4 with TRBJ2-7; D is undetermined. Trimming stripped 1 base from V and 2 bases from J, with 13 bases between. The length of the CDR3 is 15 residues. CDR1 is SGHNT, CDR2 YYREEE, per germline (reference sequence). The CDR3: CASSLSAARTYEQYF. The CDR3 DNA reads as TGTGCCAGCAGCTTGAGTGCGGCGAGGACCTACGAGCAGTACTTC.

CDR3 DNA: TGCGCCAGCAGCCAAGCTTGGGCCCTCAATCAGCCCCAGCATTTT. Its translation: CASSQAWALNQPQHF. This chain connects TRBV23-1 to TRBJ1-5; D is unresolved. Being an ORF, TRBV23-1 has a function that is uncertain. V was clipped by 6 bases and J by 3 bases, with 15 bases between them. The CDR3 totals 15 residues.

This clone showed up just a few times. J is TRBJ1-5 and V is TRBV2, with D uncertain. Germline CDR1 is SNHLY and CDR2 is FYNNEI. Trimming cost V 7 bases and J 0 bases, with 4 bases left between them. This CDR3 is built from 12 residues. The CDR3 region is CASTNSNQPQHF. Written as DNA, the CDR3 is TGTGCCAGCACTAATAGCAATCAGCCCCAGCATTTT.

The chain uses TRBV18 and TRBJ1-4; D gene ambiguous. Trimming removed 3 bases at V and 7 bases at J, with 15 bases between. Germline V gives CDR1 KGHSH, CDR2 LQKENI. The CDR3 loop spans 15 amino acids. CDR3 region: CASSPPATNGEKLFF. DNA for the CDR3: TGTGCCAGCTCACCTCCGGCGACAAATGGTGAAAAACTGTTTTTT. Based on the CDR3 plus reference TRBV18 and TRBJ1-4, the full variable domain is NAGVMQNPRHLVRRRGQEARLRCSPMKGHSHVYWYRQLPEEGLKFMVYLQKENIIDESGMPKERFSAEFPKEGPSILRIQQVVRGDSAAYFCASSPPATNGEKLFFGSGTQLSVL.

This sequence joins TRBV19 and TRBJ2-2; TRBD1 matches 7 bases. J gave up 4 bases and V 7 bases, and 18 bases lay outside the gene matches. Germline V lookup: CDR1 LNHDA, CDR2 SQIVND (reference sequence). This CDR3 contains 18 residues. CDR3 coding DNA: TGTGCCAGTATAAACGACCCGGGGACAGCCCTTTTCACCGGGGAGCTGTTTTTT. Its protein product is CASINDPGTALFTGELFF.

This chain links TRBV10-1 with TRBJ2-1, with TRBD2 matching over 10 bases. This CDR3 is 14 amino acids long. Looked up from germline, CDR1 is WNHNN and CDR2 is SYGVQD (reference sequence). V lost 8 bases to trimming and J lost 6 bases; unmatched junction nucleotides: 7. In nucleotides, the CDR3 is TGCGCCAGCCTAGCGGGAGTTGGGTGCAATGAGCAGTTCTTC. It yields the protein CASLAGVGCNEQFF.

The V gene is TRBV25-1, the J gene TRBJ2-5, with TRBD1 as a possible D gene (6 bases). Germline-derived CDR1 and CDR2 are MGHDK and SYGVNS. The CDR3 is made up of 12 amino acids. V dropped 6 bases and J dropped 6 bases, with 11 bases sitting between them. Here the CDR3 reads CASRTGTKTQYF. The CDR3 bases are TGTGCCAGCAGAACAGGGACGAAGACCCAGTACTTC.

The V and J genes are TRBV28 and TRBJ2-3; 7 bases map to TRBD2. Germline values: CDR1 MDHEN, CDR2 SYDVKM. CDR3 length equals 18 residues. Trimming removed 4 bases from V and 6 bases from J; junction bases left unmatched: 19. The CDR3 DNA reads TGTGCCAGCAGTTCTGAGACTAGCCCCTCTAGGTTCTTGGATACGCAGTATTTT. Its protein product is CASSSETSPSRFLDTQYF.

V and J are TRBV2 and TRBJ2-3; tentatively, D is TRBD1 or TRBD2 (5 bases each). This CDR3 contains 13 residues. V lost 7 bases and J lost 4, with 12 bases in between. CDR1 SNHLY and CDR2 FYNNEI come from the germline V gene. CDR3 protein: CASNGGGADTQYF. CDR3 DNA: TGTGCCAGCAATGGGGGTGGGGCAGATACGCAGTATTTT.

The chain couples TRBV5-1 to TRBJ2-5; 7 bases agree with TRBD2. The germline CDR1 and CDR2 sequences are SGHRS and YFSETQ. The CDR3 runs to 14 residues. V dropped 0 bases and J dropped 5; count of bases not matched to a gene: 4. CDR3 residues: CASSLGTRGETQYF. In DNA, the CDR3 is TGCGCCAGCAGCTTGGGGACTAGAGGGGAGACCCAGTACTTC.

The genes are TRBV15 and TRBJ1-3; D unclear. V shed 2 bases and J shed 0 bases, with 11 bases lying between them. Germline CDR1 LNHNV, CDR2 YYDKDF (reference sequence). The CDR3 totals 16 residues. The CDR3 spells CATSRSDSDSGNTIYF. CDR3 nucleotides: TGTGCCACCAGCAGATCCGACTCAGACTCTGGAAACACCATATATTTT.

The V and J genes are TRBV6-5 and TRBJ1-3; D remains unclear. CDR1 and CDR2 (germline): MNHEY, SVGAGI. The CDR3 covers 16 residues. Trimming left V 4 bases short and J 3 bases short, with 16 bases between. The CDR3 spells CASSSVAPRSGNTIYF. DNA of the CDR3: TGTGCCAGCAGTTCAGTGGCCCCTCGGAGTGGAAACACCATATATTTT.

V is TRBV5-4 and J is TRBJ1-3; D gene ambiguous. The CDR3 spans 16 residues. V was clipped by 3 bases and J by 0 bases, with 13 bases between them. Germline V CDR1 and CDR2: SGHNT, YYREEE (reference sequence). The CDR3 DNA reads TGTGCCAGCAGCTCCCGTGGAGGAACCTCTGGAAACACCATATATTTT. This gives the protein CASSSRGGTSGNTIYF.

V gene TRBV10-3 combines with J gene TRBJ2-2, with 9 bases aligning to TRBD2. The V and J ends lost 10 bases and 2 bases, in that order; junction bases with no gene match: 8. The CDR3 is 15 amino acids. Germline V gene data show CDR1 as ENHRY and CDR2 as SYGVKD. CDR3 loop: CATGAGGGNTGELFF. CDR3 sequence (DNA): TGTGCCACCGGTGCGGGAGGGGGTAACACCGGGGAGCTGTTTTTT.

The chain combines TRBV6-5 with TRBJ2-5; D unresolved. Germline V gives CDR1 MNHEY, CDR2 SVGAGI. The CDR3 contains 13 residues. V was trimmed by 6 bases and J by 5 bases, leaving 13 bases between them. For the CDR3, the DNA is TGTGCCAGCAGGCGTCGTGATTTGGAGACCCAGTACTTC. Amino acid sequence: CASRRRDLETQYF.

The CDR3 DNA reads as TGCGCCAGCAGCTTGTTAACTAGCGGAACCTACGAGCAGTACTTC. Translation: CASSLLTSGTYEQYF. The chain uses TRBV5-1 and TRBJ2-7, with TRBD2 identical over 8 bases. The CDR3 covers 15 residues. V was pared by 1 base and J by 2 bases, with 5 bases of the junction left unmatched. From germline, CDR1 is SGHRS and CDR2 YFSETQ.

This clone was detected only once. V gene TRBV4-2 combines with J gene TRBJ2-7, with 8 bases identical to TRBD1. The CDR3 totals 20 residues. CDR1 is LGHNA, CDR2 YNFKEQ, per germline. V lost 0 bases, J lost 0 bases, and 16 bases stayed unmatched. The CDR3 bases are TGTGCCAGCAGCCAAGATCACAGGACAGGGACCTCCACTAACTCCTACGAGCAGTACTTC. It yields the protein CASSQDHRTGTSTNSYEQYF.

In its sample, this clone was seen once. This chain uses TRBV7-8 with TRBJ2-7; perhaps D is TRBD1 or TRBD2 (5 bases each). Trimming left V 5 bases short and J 4 bases short, with 12 bases between. The length of the CDR3 is 13 residues. Per germline, CDR1 SGHVS and CDR2 FQNEAQ. The CDR3 is CASSPGPRYEQYF. The CDR3 DNA reads TGTGCCAGCAGCCCGGGACCTCGGTACGAGCAGTACTTC.